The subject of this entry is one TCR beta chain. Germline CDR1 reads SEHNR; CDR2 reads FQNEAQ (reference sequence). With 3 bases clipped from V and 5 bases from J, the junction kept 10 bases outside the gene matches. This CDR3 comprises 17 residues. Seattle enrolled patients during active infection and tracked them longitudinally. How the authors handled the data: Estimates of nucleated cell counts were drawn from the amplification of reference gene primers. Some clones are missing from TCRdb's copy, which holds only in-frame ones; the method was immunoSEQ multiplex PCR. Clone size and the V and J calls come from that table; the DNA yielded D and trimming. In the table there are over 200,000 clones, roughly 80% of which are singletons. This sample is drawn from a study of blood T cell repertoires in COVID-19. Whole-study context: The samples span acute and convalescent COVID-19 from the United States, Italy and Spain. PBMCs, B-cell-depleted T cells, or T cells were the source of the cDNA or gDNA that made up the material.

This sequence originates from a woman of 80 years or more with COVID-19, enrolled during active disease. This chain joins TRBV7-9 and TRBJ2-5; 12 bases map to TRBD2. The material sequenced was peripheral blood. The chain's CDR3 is CASSFGLAGGPGETQYF. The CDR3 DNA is TGTGCCAGCAGCTTTGGGCTAGCGGGGGGGCCGGGGGAGACCCAGTACTTC. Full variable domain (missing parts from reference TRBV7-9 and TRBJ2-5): DTGVSQNPRHKITKRGQNVTFRCDPISEHNRLYWYRQTLGQGPEFLTYFQNEAQLEKSRLLSDRFSAERPKGSFSTLEIQRTEQGDSAMYLCASSFGLAGGPGETQYFGPGTRLLVL.